The 29 T cell receptor beta chains below come from one sample, sequenced in a study of shared clonotypes between healthy human individuals. Profiled with immunoSEQ multiplex PCR; TCRdb holds only in-frame clones, not every one. The data show some 2,400,000 clones, roughly 95% seen once. Material: naive CD4+ T cells sorted from blood. Indicated subset: CD45RA+ positively selected. These receptors all stem from a man aged 18 to 29 in good health.

The rearrangement links TRBV6-6 to TRBJ1-2, with D perhaps TRBD1 (5 bases). Deletions cut 0 bases from V and 5 bases from J, with 10 bases between. This CDR3 has 14 residues. CDR1 is MNHNY and CDR2 is SVGAGI in the germline V gene (reference sequence). This CDR3 is CASSYSGREYGYTF. CDR3 nucleotides: TGTGCCAGCAGTTACTCGGGCAGGGAATATGGCTACACCTTC.

This clone was seen once. The chain has TRBV5-5 and TRBJ1-2, with 10 bases matching TRBD1. This CDR3 spans 14 amino acids. The trim removed 3 bases at V and 1 base at J, leaving 0 bases unmatched. Germline-derived CDR1 and CDR2 are SGHKS and YYEKEE (reference sequence). CDR3 in amino acids: CASSWTGGNYGYTF. In nucleotides, the CDR3 is TGTGCCAGCAGCTGGACAGGGGGTAACTATGGCTACACCTTC. Looking up the rest from reference TRBV5-5 and TRBJ1-2 gives the full variable domain: DAGVTQSPTHLIKTRGQQVTLRCSPISGHKSVSWYQQVLGQGPQFIFQYYEKEERGRGNFPDRFSARQFPNYSSELNVNALLLGDSALYLCASSWTGGNYGYTFGSGTRLTVV.

The chain links TRBV28 to TRBJ1-2; the D is unclear. The CDR3 runs to 16 residues. V was trimmed by 7 bases and J by 4 bases, leaving 22 bases between them. Germline V gene sequence: CDR1 MDHEN, CDR2 SYDVKM. The CDR3 spells CASTDPPQARIYGYTF. The DNA for the CDR3 is TGTGCCAGCACCGACCCCCCCCAAGCCCGAATCTATGGCTACACCTTC.

This chain links TRBV28 with TRBJ1-2, with D unclear. The V end was cut by 5 bases, the J end by 5 bases, with 6 bases between. From germline, CDR1 is MDHEN and CDR2 SYDVKM. The CDR3 extends over 11 amino acids. The CDR3 nucleotides are TGTGCCAGCAGTACCTTATATGGCTACACCTTC. Its protein product is CASSTLYGYTF.

This clone came up once. The chain joins TRBV6-5 to TRBJ1-4; 8 nucleotides line up with TRBD1. The CDR3 runs to 15 residues. J gave up 2 bases and V 5 bases, and 4 bases lay outside the gene matches. Germline CDR1 reads MNHEY; CDR2 reads SVGAGI. CDR3 nucleotides: TGTGCCAGCAGTAACCAGGGGGCGACTAATGAAAAACTGTTTTTT. This sequence encodes CASSNQGATNEKLFF.

The chain uses TRBV30 and TRBJ1-2; 7 nucleotides match TRBD1. From germline, CDR1 is GTSNPN and CDR2 SVGIG (reference sequence). The CDR3 runs 12 residues. V was clipped by 2 bases and J by 6 bases; unmatched bases: 3. The CDR3 DNA is TGTGCCTGGAGTCCGACAGGGAATGGCTACACCTTC. Its protein is CAWSPTGNGYTF. The variable domain in full, completed from reference TRBV30 and TRBJ1-2, reads SQTIHQWPATLVQPVGSPLSLECTVEGTSNPNLYWYRQAAGRGLQLLFYSVGIGQISSEVPQNLSASRPQDRQFILSSKKLLLSDSGFYLCAWSPTGNGYTFGSGTRLTVV.

The chain employs TRBV5-5 and TRBJ1-2; perhaps TRBD1 as D (5 bases). Per germline, CDR1 SGHKS and CDR2 YYEKEE (reference sequence). CDR3 size: 13 residues. The V end lost 7 bases, the J end lost 3 bases, and 13 bases lay between the germline ends. The CDR3 is CASSWRGDYGYTF. The CDR3 DNA reads TGTGCCAGCTCCTGGCGGGGGGACTATGGCTACACCTTC.

The chain joins TRBV5-5 to TRBJ1-2; D ambiguous. Germline values: CDR1 SGHKS, CDR2 YYEKEE (reference sequence). The CDR3 spans 14 residues. The germline V and J ends were trimmed by 1 base and 2 bases, with 9 bases remaining between them. CDR3 amino acids: CASSLHTANYGYTF. In nucleotides, the CDR3 is TGTGCCAGCAGCTTGCATACAGCGAACTATGGCTACACCTTC.

Regarding this clone: The sample carries other DNA sequences with the same CDR3. V usage is TRBV7-9 and J usage is TRBJ2-1, with D uncertain. CDR1 and CDR2 (germline): SEHNR, FQNEAQ (reference sequence). The CDR3 is 13 amino acids. The V end was cut by 5 bases, the J end by 2 bases, with 7 bases between. In DNA form, the CDR3 reads TGTGCCAGCAGCCCAAGAACCTACAATGAGCAGTTCTTC. This codes for CASSPRTYNEQFF.

The rearrangement links TRBV18 to TRBJ2-1, with TRBD2 matching 14 bases. V lost 5 bases and J lost 6; bases outside the gene matches: 3. The CDR3 has 15 residues. Germline V lookup: CDR1 KGHSH, CDR2 LQKENI. The CDR3 coding sequence is TGTGCCAGCTCAGTAGGGACTAGCGGGAGCAATGAGCAGTTCTTC. Its translation is CASSVGTSGSNEQFF.

V and J are TRBV28 and TRBJ1-5; no firm D call. The CDR3 runs to 19 residues. Germline V gives CDR1 MDHEN, CDR2 SYDVKM. V was cut by 6 bases and J by 0 bases, with 24 bases left in between. The DNA of the CDR3 is TGTGCCAGCAGCCCAGGAAGTTTCCGGAGGGCCATTAGCAATCAGCCCCAGCATTTT. Translated, it gives CASSPGSFRRAISNQPQHF.

The V gene is TRBV30, the J gene TRBJ2-5; D perhaps matches TRBD2 (5 bases). The CDR3 covers 15 residues. CDR1 and CDR2 from the germline V gene are GTSNPN and SVGIG (reference sequence). Trimming removed 0 bases from V and 1 base from J, with 12 bases in between. The CDR3 DNA follows: TGTGCCTGGAGTGTAAGTTTCACTAGCCAAGAGACCCAGTACTTC. Its translation: CAWSVSFTSQETQYF.

The chain is built from TRBV7-6 and TRBJ1-1; weak D call: TRBD1 (6 bases). V was cut by 4 bases and J by 6 bases, with 15 bases left in between. The CDR3 consists of 14 residues. From germline, CDR1 is SGHVS and CDR2 FNYEAQ. This CDR3 is CASSSIPGVAEAFF. In nucleotides, the CDR3 is TGTGCCAGCAGCTCAATCCCAGGGGTTGCTGAAGCTTTCTTT. Combining the CDR3 with reference TRBV7-6 and TRBJ1-1 gives the whole variable domain GAGVSQSPRYKVTKRGQDVALRCDPISGHVSLYWYRQALGQGPEFLTYFNYEAQQDKSGLPNDRFSAERPEGSISTLTIQRTEQRDSAMYRCASSSIPGVAEAFFGQGTRLTVV.

The rearrangement uses TRBV27 and TRBJ2-5; TRBD1 or TRBD2 may be the D gene (5 bases each). The germline CDR1 and CDR2 sequences are MNHEY and SMNVEV (reference sequence). The CDR3 contains 14 residues. V gave up 5 bases and J gave up 7 bases, with 17 bases separating them. This CDR3 reads CASSPRQSGGTQYF. As DNA, the CDR3 is TGTGCCAGCAGTCCCAGACAAAGTGGGGGGACCCAGTACTTC.

This chain connects TRBV7-9 to TRBJ2-5; D is possibly TRBD1 or TRBD2 (5 bases each). The CDR3 totals 15 residues. Germline V CDR1 and CDR2: SEHNR, FQNEAQ (reference sequence). V shed 0 bases and J shed 4 bases, with 12 bases lying between them. CDR3 in amino acids: CASSLAQGRGETQYF. Written as DNA, the CDR3 is TGTGCCAGCAGCTTAGCCCAGGGTCGGGGAGAGACCCAGTACTTC.

On this clone: This specimen includes other DNA sequences encoding the same CDR3. Here the CDR3 reads CASSEGSSGNTIYF. Written as DNA, the CDR3 is TGCGCCAGCAGCGAAGGGAGCTCTGGAAACACCATATATTTT. The chain links TRBV5-1 to TRBJ1-3; unclear D gene. Between the trimmed V and J ends, which lost 4 bases and 0 bases, there was a span of 8 bases. Germline lookup yields CDR1 SGHRS and CDR2 YFSETQ. The CDR3 totals 14 residues.

This clone was counted a single time. The V call is TRBV27, the J call TRBJ2-7; D remains unclear. Trimming left V 8 bases short and J 6 bases short, with 17 bases between. Germline assignment: CDR1 MNHEY and CDR2 SMNVEV (reference sequence). The CDR3 loop spans 13 amino acids. The CDR3 DNA reads TGTGCCAGCGCGGAGACCCCCCGAAGCGAGCAGTACTTC. Amino acids: CASAETPRSEQYF.

This rearrangement joins TRBV11-2 to TRBJ2-3, with D perhaps TRBD2 (6 bases). Germline CDR1 is SGHAT and CDR2 is FQNNGV. The CDR3 runs 15 residues. V shed 1 base and J shed 3 bases, with 11 bases lying between them. For the CDR3, the DNA is TGTGCCAGCAGCTTAGGGGGGGTAGGGACAGATACGCAGTATTTT. The encoded protein is CASSLGGVGTDTQYF.

The genes are TRBV11-2 and TRBJ1-1; D gene uncertain. The germline gives CDR1 SGHAT, CDR2 FQNNGV. This CDR3 spans 13 amino acids. V lost 5 bases, J lost 11 bases, and 18 bases lay in between. CDR3: CASSRPPGMGAFF. Written as DNA, the CDR3 is TGTGCCAGCAGCCGACCCCCGGGAATGGGGGCTTTCTTT.

A single count supports this clone. The chain carries TRBV7-2 and TRBJ2-7, with D hard to call. Germline CDR1 SGHTA, CDR2 FQGNSA. Trimming shortened V by 7 bases and J by 4 bases, and 20 bases separated the two germline ends. The length of the CDR3 is 15 residues. The DNA for the CDR3 is TGTGCCAGCACCCTACATGACGGTCACAAATACGAGCAGTACTTC. Translated, it gives CASTLHDGHKYEQYF.

On this clone itself: One end of the junction does not line up with germline, which may come from a read error. J is TRBJ1-1 and V is TRBV19; TRBD1 might be the D (5 bases). The length of the CDR3 is 12 residues. Germline V gene lookup returns CDR1 LNHDA and CDR2 SQIVND (reference sequence). The DNA of the CDR3 is TGTGCCAGTAGTATTTCGGCGACAGTCGTAATCTTT. Protein: CASSISATVVIF.

This chain joins TRBV6-5 and TRBJ2-7; D ambiguous. V lost 5 bases and J 0 bases, leaving 14 bases between the germline ends. CDR1 and CDR2 (germline): MNHEY, SVGAGI. This CDR3 is 15 amino acids long. The CDR3 coding sequence is TGTGCCAGCAGTCCGTCCGGGCCATTCTCCTACGAGCAGTACTTC. Translation: CASSPSGPFSYEQYF.

The rearrangement joins TRBV14 to TRBJ2-2, with TRBD1 identical over 9 bases. V trimming: 2 bases; J trimming: 2 bases; junction bases outside the gene matches: 3. CDR3 length: 16 residues. The V gene's germline CDR1 is SGHDN and CDR2 FVKESK. The CDR3 reads CASSQRTGANTGELFF. Written as DNA, the CDR3 is TGTGCCAGCAGCCAAAGGACAGGGGCTAACACCGGGGAGCTGTTTTTT.

The J gene is TRBJ2-5, the V gene TRBV6-1; D not resolved. V gave up 6 bases and J gave up 2 bases, with 7 bases separating them. The CDR3 loop spans 12 amino acids. Germline-derived CDR1 and CDR2 are MNHNS and SASEGT. CDR3: CASSRKQETQYF. The CDR3 bases are TGTGCCAGCAGCCGAAAACAAGAGACCCAGTACTTC.

The V gene is TRBV6-6, the J gene TRBJ2-2; D ambiguous. V was clipped by 6 bases and J by 7 bases, with 12 bases between them. CDR3 length: 13 residues. CDR1 and CDR2 (germline): MNHNY, SVGAGI (reference sequence). CDR3 in DNA: TGTGCCAGCAGGACCGGGCCCCGCGGGGAGCTGTTTTTT. Amino acids: CASRTGPRGELFF.

The chain employs TRBV5-4 and TRBJ2-7; 9 bases align to TRBD1. CDR1 is SGHNT and CDR2 is YYREEE in the germline V gene (reference sequence). This CDR3 contains 14 residues. Trimming at V came to 7 bases and at J to 2 bases, leaving 7 bases not matched to a gene. This CDR3 is CASSRDRATYEQYF. The DNA of the CDR3 is TGTGCCAGCTCCCGGGACAGGGCAACCTACGAGCAGTACTTC.

The J gene is TRBJ1-4, the V gene TRBV7-2; 7 bases are a match to TRBD1. This CDR3 spans 14 amino acids. The germline gives CDR1 SGHTA, CDR2 FQGNSA. The junction had 5 bases not matched to a gene; V was cut back by 6 bases and J by 4 bases. This CDR3 reads CASRRGQFNEKLFF. The CDR3 bases are TGTGCCAGCAGAAGGGGACAGTTTAATGAAAAACTGTTTTTT.

The rearrangement uses TRBV5-4 and TRBJ2-3; 13 nucleotides align to TRBD2. J gave up 5 bases and V 4 bases, and 7 bases lay outside the gene matches. This CDR3 is 16 amino acids long. Germline-derived CDR1 and CDR2 are SGHNT and YYREEE (reference sequence). CDR3 in DNA: TGTGCCAGCAGCGTCGGACTAGCGGGGGTACAAGATACGCAGTATTTT. Its protein is CASSVGLAGVQDTQYF. Filled out from reference TRBV5-4 and TRBJ2-3, the complete variable domain reads ETGVTQSPTHLIKTRGQQVTLRCSSQSGHNTVSWYQQALGQGPQFIFQYYREEENGRGNFPPRFSGLQFPNYSSELNVNALELDDSALYLCASSVGLAGVQDTQYFGPGTRLTVL.

A remark on this clone: This specimen includes other DNA sequences encoding the same CDR3. The V call is TRBV5-4, the J call TRBJ1-4; no clear D. Trimming pared 4 bases from V and 0 bases from J, leaving 4 bases between. Germline V lookup: CDR1 SGHNT, CDR2 YYREEE (reference sequence). The CDR3 is 13 residues long. The CDR3 DNA reads TGTGCCAGCAGCCGAGCAACTAATGAAAAACTGTTTTTT. As protein: CASSRATNEKLFF.